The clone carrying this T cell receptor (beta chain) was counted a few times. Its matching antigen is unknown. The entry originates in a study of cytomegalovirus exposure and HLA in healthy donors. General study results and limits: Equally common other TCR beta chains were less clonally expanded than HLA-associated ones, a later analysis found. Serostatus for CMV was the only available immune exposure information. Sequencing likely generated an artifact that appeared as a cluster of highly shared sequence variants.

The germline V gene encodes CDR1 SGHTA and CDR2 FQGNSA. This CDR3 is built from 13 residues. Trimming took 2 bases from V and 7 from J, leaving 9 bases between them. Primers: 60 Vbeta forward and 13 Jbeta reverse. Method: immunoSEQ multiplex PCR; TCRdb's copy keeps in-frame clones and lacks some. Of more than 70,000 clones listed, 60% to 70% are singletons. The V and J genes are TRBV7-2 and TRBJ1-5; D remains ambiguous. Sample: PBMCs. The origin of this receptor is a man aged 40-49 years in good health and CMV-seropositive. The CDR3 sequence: CASSLSLEQPQHF. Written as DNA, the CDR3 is TGTGCCAGCAGCTTATCCCTAGAACAGCCCCAGCATTTT.